Listed here are 22 T cell receptor beta chains from one sample, sequenced in a study of T-cell reconstitution after alpha-beta-depleted transplantation in children. Unique molecular identifiers featured in how the TCRbeta library was prepared. TCRdb itself ran the PCR reads through MiXCR, one entry per CDR3 protein. The sample holds 450,000 to 500,000 distinct CDR3 sequences, around 12% seen once. The sample in question was PBMCs from the stem cell graft donor, obtained from the stem cell graft. Receptors originate from a human donor who donated a stem cell graft to a child with combined immunodeficiency.

The rearrangement links TRBV12-3 or TRBV12-4 to TRBJ2-6; 8 bases align to TRBD1. Trimming cost V 5 bases and J 0 bases; bases outside gene matches: 6. This CDR3 region has 17 residues. CDR3 sequence reads: CASSDTGGSSGANVLTF. CDR3 bases: TGTGCCAGCAGTGATACAGGGGGTTCCTCTGGGGCCAACGTCCTGACTTTC.

The gene calls are TRBV4-2 and TRBJ2-7; the D gene is possibly TRBD1 (5 bases). This CDR3 is built from 16 residues. The V and J ends lost 0 bases and 3 bases respectively, with 15 bases between them. From germline, CDR1 is LGHNA and CDR2 YNFKEQ. The CDR3 DNA follows: TGTGCCAGCAGCCAAGATGGAGAGACAGACCTCTACGAGCAGTACTTC. Its translation is CASSQDGETDLYEQYF.

This chain links TRBV15 with TRBJ2-7; maybe TRBD2 (5 bases). The germline gives CDR1 LNHNV, CDR2 YYDKDF (reference sequence). The CDR3 is made up of 19 amino acids. V lost 0 bases, J lost 2 bases, and 23 bases lay in between. This CDR3 is CATSRDRGGFSVETYEQYF. The CDR3 DNA sequence: TGTGCCACCAGCAGAGATCGGGGTGGTTTTTCGGTAGAAACCTACGAGCAGTACTTC.

The rearrangement joins TRBV5-6 to TRBJ2-5; D is perhaps TRBD2 (6 bases). Looked up from germline, CDR1 is SGHDT and CDR2 is YYEEEE. The CDR3 runs 16 residues. V dropped 4 bases and J dropped 5 bases, with 21 bases sitting between them. Written as DNA, the CDR3 is TGTGCCAGCAGCGCCTCCCCGGGGGTCCGGGGGGAGACCCAGTACTTC. Amino acids: CASSASPGVRGETQYF.

This clonotype was seen more than once but under ten times. This sequence joins TRBV20-1 and TRBJ1-2; weak D call: TRBD1 (6 bases). Germline V CDR1 and CDR2: DFQATT, SNEGSKA (reference sequence). V lost 5 bases and J 5 bases, leaving 18 bases between the germline ends. There are 14 residues in the CDR3. The CDR3 loop is CSAGTDRTQYGYTF. The DNA for the CDR3 is TGCAGTGCTGGAACAGACAGGACCCAGTATGGCTACACCTTC.

This clonotype was counted at least ten times. The chain employs TRBV3-1 and TRBJ2-2; tentative D call: TRBD2 (6 bases). The CDR3 consists of 15 residues. Germline CDR1 LGHDT, CDR2 YNNKEL (reference sequence). V shed 1 base and J shed 2 bases, with 8 bases lying between them. CDR3 sequence reads: CASSQGSGNTGELFF. CDR3 DNA: TGTGCCAGCAGCCAAGGTAGCGGAAACACCGGGGAGCTGTTTTTT.

At least ten counts were recorded for this clonotype. The junction departs from the called germline gene at one end, perhaps through a read error. V is TRBV7-7 and J is TRBJ2-5; a possible D gene is TRBD1 (6 bases). The CDR3 totals 15 residues. From germline, CDR1 is SSHAT and CDR2 FNYEAQ (reference sequence). CDR3 sequence reads: CASSLGSVGAETQYF. CDR3 in DNA: TGTGCTAGCAGCTTAGGTTCGGTGGGGGCGGAGACCCAGTACTTC.

J is TRBJ2-1 and V is TRBV20-1; 7 bases are shared with TRBD2. Trimming at V came to 6 bases and at J to 2 bases, leaving 7 bases not matched to a gene. The V gene's germline CDR1 is DFQATT and CDR2 SNEGSKA (reference sequence). CDR3 size: 14 residues. The CDR3 loop reads CSALGAGPYNEQFF. The CDR3 DNA is TGCAGTGCCCTAGGAGCGGGGCCCTACAATGAGCAGTTCTTC.

The chain carries TRBV4-3 and TRBJ2-1; no clear D gene. From germline, CDR1 is LGHNA and CDR2 YSLEER. Trimming left V 1 base short and J 0 bases short, with 16 bases between. This CDR3 contains 18 residues. In DNA form, the CDR3 reads TGCGCCAGCAGCCAAGTAGTCTACTCAAGCCGCTCCTACAATGAGCAGTTCTTC. It translates to CASSQVVYSSRSYNEQFF.

V is TRBV6-6 and J is TRBJ2-7, with no clear D. Germline values: CDR1 MNHNY, CDR2 SVGAGI (reference sequence). The CDR3 runs 12 residues. V dropped 2 bases and J dropped 7 bases, with 9 bases sitting between them. CDR3 DNA: TGTGCCAGCAGTTACCCTGGTTGGGAGCAGTACTTC. It is translated as CASSYPGWEQYF.

The chain has TRBV5-6 and TRBJ2-1; D is undetermined. V dropped 2 bases and J dropped 10 bases, with 16 bases sitting between them. The germline gives CDR1 SGHDT, CDR2 YYEEEE. The length of the CDR3 is 14 residues. The CDR3 reads CASSFRIASVEQFF. The CDR3 nucleotides are TGTGCCAGCAGCTTTAGGATAGCCTCAGTCGAGCAGTTCTTC.

The gene calls are TRBV7-9 and TRBJ1-1; the D is unclear. CDR3 length: 13 amino acids. CDR1 and CDR2 (germline): SEHNR, FQNEAQ (reference sequence). The germline V and J ends were trimmed by 1 base and 8 bases, with 11 bases remaining between them. The CDR3 is CASSLVLLKEAFF. The CDR3 nucleotides read TGTGCCAGCAGCTTAGTGCTGTTAAAAGAAGCTTTCTTT.

The chain is built from TRBV7-3 and TRBJ1-6; TRBD1 might be the D (5 bases). The CDR3 runs 14 residues. The germline V and J ends were trimmed by 2 bases and 7 bases, with 9 bases remaining between them. Germline assignment: CDR1 SGHTA and CDR2 FQGTGA. CDR3 sequence: CASSLGHRNSPLHF. CDR3 nucleotide sequence: TGTGCCAGCAGCTTAGGACACCGAAATTCACCCCTCCACTTT. Full variable domain (missing parts from reference TRBV7-3 and TRBJ1-6): GAGVSQTPSNKVTEKGKYVELRCDPISGHTALYWYRQSLGQGPEFLIYFQGTGAADDSGLPNDRFFAVRPEGSVSTLKIQRTERGDSAVYLCASSLGHRNSPLHFGNGTRLTVT.

This clonotype showed up many times. The J gene is TRBJ2-1, the V gene TRBV20-1; TRBD1 agrees at 10 bases. V shed 3 bases, J shed 8 bases, and the junction held 4 bases outside the gene matches. The CDR3 covers 13 residues. The germline V gene has CDR1 DFQATT and CDR2 SNEGSKA (reference sequence). DNA of the CDR3: TGCAGTGCTAGGGGACAGGGGTGGGATGAGCAGTTCTTC. Translation gives CSARGQGWDEQFF.

This clonotype was seen ten or more times. The CDR3, as DNA: TGCGCCAGCAGTGAGGGGGCTAGGCTCGAGCAGTACTTC. Translated: CASSEGARLEQYF. The chain links TRBV10-2 to TRBJ2-7, with D tentatively TRBD1 (5 bases). Trimming removed 2 bases from V and 6 bases from J, with 11 bases in between. CDR1 is WSHSY and CDR2 is SAAADI in the germline V gene. CDR3 length: 13 residues.

J is TRBJ2-1 and V is TRBV6-2 or TRBV6-3; a possible D gene is TRBD2 (6 bases). The CDR3 runs 15 residues. The V end lost 1 base, the J end lost 2 bases, and 9 bases lay between the germline ends. Germline V gene sequence: CDR1 MNHEY, CDR2 SVGEGT. CDR3 coding DNA: TGTGCCAGCAGTTACTTTGGCGGGACCTACAATGAGCAGTTCTTC. Translating it yields CASSYFGGTYNEQFF.

This chain links TRBV4-3 with TRBJ1-6; possible D gene TRBD1, 5 bases. The germline V and J ends were trimmed by 2 bases and 1 base, with 12 bases remaining between them. CDR1 is LGHNA, CDR2 YSLEER, per germline. This CDR3 spans 17 amino acids. The CDR3 DNA reads TGCGCCAGCAGCCAAATGGGGGTTGCGTCCTATAATTCACCCCTCCACTTT. This gives the protein CASSQMGVASYNSPLHF.

This clonotype showed up many times. The CDR3 here is CASSQVGGGSTDTQYF. DNA of the CDR3: TGCGCCAGCAGCCAAGTTGGGGGAGGTAGCACAGATACGCAGTATTTT. The chain is built from TRBV4-3 and TRBJ2-3; D is possibly TRBD2 (6 bases). Trimming took off 1 base at V and 0 bases at J, with 11 bases between the two ends. This CDR3 contains 16 residues. The germline V gene has CDR1 LGHNA and CDR2 YSLEER.

This clonotype was recorded a few times. The V and J genes are TRBV20-1 and TRBJ2-4, with D unresolved. Looked up from germline, CDR1 is DFQATT and CDR2 is SNEGSKA (reference sequence). The V gene lost 0 bases and the J gene lost 0 bases, with 12 bases spanning the gap. This CDR3 comprises 16 residues. The CDR3 nucleotides read TGCAGTGCTAGAGATCAACAGAGCCTAGCCAAAAACATTCAGTACTTC. It is translated as CSARDQQSLAKNIQYF.

Only a few counts were recorded for this clonotype. J is TRBJ2-5 and V is TRBV5-1; D gene ambiguous. Germline V gene sequence: CDR1 SGHRS, CDR2 YFSETQ. Trimming took 1 base from V and 5 from J, leaving 12 bases between them. The CDR3 spans 14 residues. The DNA for the CDR3 is TGCGCCAGCAGCTTGTTATCAGTCGAGGAGACCCAGTACTTC. Its translation: CASSLLSVEETQYF.

This clonotype was detected only a few times. This chain connects TRBV5-1 to TRBJ2-5, with 8 bases matching TRBD1. CDR3 length: 15 residues. With 1 base clipped from V and 3 bases from J, the junction kept 5 bases outside the gene matches. The germline CDR1 and CDR2 sequences are SGHRS and YFSETQ. This CDR3 is CASSLFQGAEETQYF. The DNA for the CDR3 is TGCGCCAGCAGCTTGTTCCAGGGGGCTGAAGAGACCCAGTACTTC.

This clonotype was counted many times. For the CDR3, the DNA is TGCAGCGTTGCGGGGACTAGCACCACAGATACGCAGTATTTT. This codes for CSVAGTSTTDTQYF. The rearrangement links TRBV29-1 to TRBJ2-3, with TRBD2 matching over 9 bases. V was clipped by 4 bases and J by 2 bases; unmatched bases: 4. Germline assignment: CDR1 SQVTM and CDR2 ANQGSEA. CDR3 size: 14 residues.